Following are 12 T cell receptor beta chains from one sample sequenced in a study of blood T cells in healthy people across ages. With a J-beta primer mix and a sample-barcoded 5' primer, a second PCR ran roughly 6 to 12 cycles. TCRdb fed the 5' RACE reads into MiXCR, producing one record per CDR3 protein. The sample lists 1.8 million or so distinct CDR3 sequences, approximately 40% seen once, with more than 20% in the top ten. Sequenced: blood. The receptors were gathered from a human donor in good health.

The chain uses TRBV20-1 and TRBJ1-1, with TRBD1 identical over 7 bases. The CDR3 contains 13 residues. From germline, CDR1 is DFQATT and CDR2 SNEGSKA (reference sequence). Unmatched junction bases numbered 5, after V lost 1 base and J lost 6 bases. The CDR3 nucleotides read TGCAGTGCTAGAGGTACAGGGGTCGCTGAAGCTTTCTTT. It translates to CSARGTGVAEAFF.

The chain links TRBV18 to TRBJ2-2; D is perhaps TRBD2 (6 bases). V lost 2 bases to trimming and J lost 0 bases, with 16 bases between them. The CDR3 extends over 18 amino acids. CDR1 and CDR2 from the germline V gene are KGHSH and LQKENI. As DNA, the CDR3 is TGTGCCAGCTCACCAGCCGGACTACCACCTGCGAACACCGGGGAGCTGTTTTTT. It translates to CASSPAGLPPANTGELFF.

This clonotype was seen more than once but under ten times. The genes are TRBV20-1 and TRBJ2-3, with D unclear. Germline loops: CDR1 DFQATT, CDR2 SNEGSKA (reference sequence). The CDR3 consists of 14 residues. V was clipped by 0 bases and J by 2 bases, with 9 bases between them. CDR3 sequence (DNA): TGCAGTGCTAGAGACGGGTTCGTCACAGATACGCAGTATTTT. Amino acids: CSARDGFVTDTQYF.

This chain connects TRBV29-1 to TRBJ2-7; D may be TRBD2 (5 bases). The CDR3 is 13 amino acids. V lost 4 bases, J lost 0 bases, and 10 bases lay in between. Germline lookup yields CDR1 SQVTM and CDR2 ANQGSEA. The CDR3 DNA reads TGCAGCGTTGTGGTTGGGAGCTCCTACGAGCAGTACTTC. It translates to CSVVVGSSYEQYF.

In this sample, this clonotype turned up a few times. J is TRBJ1-2 and V is TRBV28, with TRBD1 identical over 7 bases. The ends lost 7 bases at V and 5 bases at J; junction bases unmatched: 7. This CDR3 has 13 residues. Germline V gene data show CDR1 as MDHEN and CDR2 as SYDVKM. The CDR3 DNA sequence: TGTGCCAGCACTGAGGGGGCGGGGTATGGCTACACCTTC. The encoded protein is CASTEGAGYGYTF.

This chain uses TRBV13 with TRBJ2-1, with D possibly TRBD2 on 6 matching bases. V lost 1 base and J 6 bases, leaving 13 bases between the germline ends. Germline V lookup: CDR1 PRHDT, CDR2 FYEKMQ (reference sequence). This CDR3 comprises 15 residues. CDR3 region: CASSLVGGDFNEQFF. The CDR3 DNA sequence: TGTGCCAGCAGCTTAGTTGGCGGGGATTTCAATGAGCAGTTCTTC.

This clonotype was recorded a few times. The chain is built from TRBV20-1 and TRBJ2-4; tentatively, D is TRBD1 (6 bases). The CDR3 contains 15 residues. Germline V gene sequence: CDR1 DFQATT, CDR2 SNEGSKA (reference sequence). Trimming took off 6 bases at V and 9 bases at J, with 24 bases between the two ends. The CDR3 protein is CSATHTGPQESIQYF. In DNA form, the CDR3 reads TGCAGTGCAACTCATACAGGGCCGCAAGAATCCATTCAGTACTTC.

This chain links TRBV4-3 with TRBJ2-1; D may be TRBD1 or TRBD2 (5 bases each). Trimming shortened V by 0 bases and J by 3 bases, and 12 bases separated the two germline ends. The CDR3 contains 16 residues. Germline V lookup: CDR1 LGHNA, CDR2 YSLEER. This CDR3 is CASSQDMGDVYNEQFF. CDR3 DNA: TGCGCCAGCAGCCAAGATATGGGGGACGTCTACAATGAGCAGTTCTTC.

This clonotype was found a few times. The rearrangement joins TRBV11-2 to TRBJ2-1; D uncertain. Trimming took 3 bases from V and 8 from J, leaving 14 bases between them. The CDR3 totals 14 residues. Per the germline V gene, CDR1 is SGHAT and CDR2 is FQNNGV. The CDR3 loop reads CASSLDRALDEQFF. CDR3 nucleotides: TGTGCCAGCAGCTTGGATAGGGCGTTGGATGAGCAGTTCTTC.

The genes are TRBV12-3 or TRBV12-4 and TRBJ1-6, with 7 nucleotides matching TRBD1. Losses at the gene ends were 7 bases for V and 7 bases for J; bases not matched to a gene: 7. The CDR3 covers 14 residues. CDR3 loop: CASKAGTVNSPLHF. The CDR3 region has the DNA TGTGCCAGCAAAGCCGGGACAGTCAATTCACCCCTCCACTTT.

This chain joins TRBV13 and TRBJ2-7, with 10 nucleotides matching TRBD2. Germline CDR1 and CDR2: PRHDT and FYEKMQ (reference sequence). The J segment lost 2 bases and the V segment lost 1 base, leaving 2 bases of the junction unmatched. This CDR3 comprises 15 residues. The CDR3 loop is CASSLVTSGTYEQYF. CDR3 in DNA: TGTGCCAGCAGCTTAGTTACTAGCGGGACCTACGAGCAGTACTTC.

The J gene is TRBJ2-3, the V gene TRBV2; D may be TRBD2 (5 bases). V was shortened by 7 bases and J by 2 bases, with 16 bases between the two germline ends. The CDR3 sequence is 15 residues long. CDR1 and CDR2 (germline): SNHLY, FYNNEI. The CDR3 sequence: CASTSRGFLTDTQYF. The CDR3 bases are TGTGCCAGCACCTCCAGAGGGTTTCTCACAGATACGCAGTATTTT.